A selection of T cell receptor beta chains follows, all from one sample in a study of blood T cell repertoires in COVID-19. TCRdb's table, derived via immunoSEQ multiplex PCR, lists solely in-frame clones and lacks some. The sample carries about 200,000 clones, under 90% recorded once. The material sequenced was peripheral blood. The origin of the receptors is a human donor in a cohort sampled during active COVID-19. Each CDR3 is given with its conserved first and last residue. The D gene is left open where the match is weak. Clone size, where shown, is once, few, many, or a class for clones that have expanded.

V gene	D gene	J gene	clone size	CDR3 DNA	CDR3 protein
TRBV12-3/TRBV12-4	.	TRBJ2-7	.	TGTGCCAGCAGTTTAACAGGCTCCTACGAGCAGTACTTC	CASSLTGSYEQYF
TRBV2	TRBD1	TRBJ1-4	.	TGTGCCACCCCATCGGGACAGAATAATGAAAAACTGTTTTTT	CATPSGQNNEKLFF
TRBV12-3/TRBV12-4	.	TRBJ2-7	.	TGTGCCAGCAGTTCAGAGGGCTCCTACGAGCAGTACTTC	CASSSEGSYEQYF
TRBV7-6	TRBD1	TRBJ1-1	.	TGTGCCAGCAGCCGACAGGGTCACACTGAAGCTTTCTTT	CASSRQGHTEAFF
TRBV6-5	.	TRBJ1-3	few	TGTGCCAGCAGTTGGGAGAAGGGCTCTGGAAACACCATATATTTT	CASSWEKGSGNTIYF
TRBV20-1	.	TRBJ2-7	.	TGCAGTGCGAGTCCCCCTGGACAGTTCAACGAGCAGTACTTC	CSASPPGQFNEQYF
TRBV7-9	.	TRBJ2-2	.	TGTGCCAGCAGCGCGTCAGGCTTTCGAACCGGGGAGCTGTTTTTT	CASSASGFRTGELFF
TRBV4-2	.	TRBJ1-1	.	TGTGCCAGCAGCCAAGATCGGGCAGGGTGGGCTTTCTTT	CASSQDRAGWAFF
TRBV28	.	TRBJ2-1	.	TGTGCCAGCAGTTTATGGACTTACAATGAGCAGTTCTTC	CASSLWTYNEQFF
TRBV7-6	TRBD2	TRBJ2-1	once	TGTGCCAGCAGCTTATATCCGGGAGGGAATGAGCAGTTCTTC	CASSLYPGGNEQFF
TRBV11-2	.	TRBJ1-3	.	TGTGCCAGCAGCTCCTACAGTGGAAACACCATATATTTT	CASSSYSGNTIYF
TRBV7-2	TRBD2	TRBJ2-2	.	TGTGCCAGCAGCTTACAGCCGGGAGGGCCGACGACCGGGGAGCTGTTTTTT	CASSLQPGGPTTGELFF
TRBV4-1	.	TRBJ1-6	.	TGCGCCAGCAGCCAAGAATGGACAGTAAATAATTCACCCCTCCACTTT	CASSQEWTVNNSPLHF
TRBV12-3/TRBV12-4	.	TRBJ1-5	.	TGTGCCAGCAGCTACCAGGGATTTCAGCCCCAGCATTTT	CASSYQGFQPQHF
TRBV9	TRBD1	TRBJ2-2	.	TGTGCCAGCAGCAACATACCGACAGGGGACGCGAACACCGGGGAGCTGTTTTTT	CASSNIPTGDANTGELFF
TRBV5-1	.	TRBJ2-7	.	TGCGCCAGCAGGGCGGGTAGGTCCTACGAGCAGTACTTC	CASRAGRSYEQYF
TRBV4-1	TRBD2	TRBJ2-1	few	TGCGCCAGCAGCCAAAGTCTAGCGGGACCCCTGCGGGGGCAGTTCTTC	CASSQSLAGPLRGQFF
TRBV30	TRBD1	TRBJ1-2	.	TGTGCCTGGAGCACCGGGACAGCAAACTATGGCTACACCTTC	CAWSTGTANYGYTF
TRBV19	TRBD1	TRBJ1-2	.	TGTGCCAGTAGTATGGGACAGGGTCGAAAACCGATCTATGGCTACACCTTC	CASSMGQGRKPIYGYTF
TRBV5-8	.	TRBJ2-2	.	TGTGCCAGCAGCTTGGGAGGTCCCGGGGAGCTGTTTTTT	CASSLGGPGELFF
TRBV7-2	.	TRBJ1-5	.	TGTGCCAGCAGCCCCCACGGGGGAGGCAATCAGCCCCAGCATTTT	CASSPHGGGNQPQHF
TRBV7-9	.	TRBJ2-6	few	TGTGCCACCGACCCAGCGGCCTCAACTGTCGGGGGGGCCAACGTCCTGACTTTC	CATDPAASTVGGANVLTF
TRBV29-1	.	TRBJ1-2	.	TGCAGCGTTGATCCCGGGAGCCATGGCTACACCTTC	CSVDPGSHGYTF
TRBV19	.	TRBJ1-2	.	TGTGCCAGTAGTCCAAGACAGATCTATGGCTACACCTTC	CASSPRQIYGYTF
TRBV28	.	TRBJ1-4	.	TGTGCCAGCAGTCCCGACCTCGGAGAAAATGAAAAACTGTTTTTT	CASSPDLGENEKLFF
TRBV27	.	TRBJ1-1	.	TGTGCCAGCAGTTTGTATCGGGGGATCAATACCCCGAACACTGAAGCTTTCTTT	CASSLYRGINTPNTEAFF
TRBV27	TRBD1	TRBJ1-2	.	TGTGCCAGCAGGCGCAGACCGGGGACAGAGGGGGGAGGCTACACCTTC	CASRRRPGTEGGGYTF
TRBV13	TRBD1	TRBJ1-2	.	TGTGCCAGCAGCGCCCGAGGGGGCAACTATGGCTACACCTTC	CASSARGGNYGYTF
TRBV19	.	TRBJ1-3	.	TGTGCCAGTAGTCCTAACTATTCTGGAAACACCATATATTTT	CASSPNYSGNTIYF
TRBV15	.	TRBJ1-2	.	TGTGCCACCAGCAGAATACAGGAAACGAGTGGCTACACCTTC	CATSRIQETSGYTF
TRBV6-5	.	TRBJ1-1	.	TGTGCCAGCAGCCGCCAGGGAGGGACGAACACTGAAGCTTTCTTT	CASSRQGGTNTEAFF
TRBV29-1	.	TRBJ2-5	.	TGCAGCGTTGTTCCCAGACAAGAGACCCAGTACTTC	CSVVPRQETQYF